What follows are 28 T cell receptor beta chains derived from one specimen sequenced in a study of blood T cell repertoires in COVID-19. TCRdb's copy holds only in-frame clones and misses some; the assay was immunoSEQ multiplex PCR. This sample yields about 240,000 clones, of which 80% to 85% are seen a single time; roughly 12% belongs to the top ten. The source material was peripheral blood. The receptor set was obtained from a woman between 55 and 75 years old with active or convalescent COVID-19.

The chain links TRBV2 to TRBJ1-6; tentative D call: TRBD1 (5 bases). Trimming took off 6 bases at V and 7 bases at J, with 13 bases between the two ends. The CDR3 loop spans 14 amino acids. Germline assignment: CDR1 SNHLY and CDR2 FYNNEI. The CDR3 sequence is CASRDQGFNSPLHF. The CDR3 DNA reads TGTGCCAGCAGAGATCAGGGTTTCAATTCACCCCTCCACTTT.

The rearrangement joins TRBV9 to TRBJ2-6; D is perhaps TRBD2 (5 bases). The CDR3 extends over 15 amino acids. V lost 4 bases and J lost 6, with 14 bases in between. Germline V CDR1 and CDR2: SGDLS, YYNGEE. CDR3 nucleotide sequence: TGTGCCAGCAGCCCACTAGGGCAGTCGGCCAACGTCCTGACTTTC. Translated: CASSPLGQSANVLTF. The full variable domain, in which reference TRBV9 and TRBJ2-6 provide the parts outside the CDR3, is DSGVTQTPKHLITATGQRVTLRCSPRSGDLSVYWYQQSLDQGLQFLIQYYNGEERAKGNILERFSAQQFPDLHSELNLSSLELGDSALYFCASSPLGQSANVLTFGAGSRLTVL.

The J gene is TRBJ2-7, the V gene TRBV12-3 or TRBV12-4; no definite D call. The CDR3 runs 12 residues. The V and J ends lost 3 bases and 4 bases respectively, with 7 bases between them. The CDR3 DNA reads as TGTGCCAGCAGTTTTGGGCTTTACGAGCAGTACTTC. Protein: CASSFGLYEQYF.

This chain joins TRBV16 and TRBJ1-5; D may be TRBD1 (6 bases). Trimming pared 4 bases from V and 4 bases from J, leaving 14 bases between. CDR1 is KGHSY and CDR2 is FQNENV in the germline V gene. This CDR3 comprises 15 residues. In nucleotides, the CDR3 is TGTGCCAGCAGCCGCAACCGGGACACAAATCAGCCCCAGCATTTT. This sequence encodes CASSRNRDTNQPQHF.

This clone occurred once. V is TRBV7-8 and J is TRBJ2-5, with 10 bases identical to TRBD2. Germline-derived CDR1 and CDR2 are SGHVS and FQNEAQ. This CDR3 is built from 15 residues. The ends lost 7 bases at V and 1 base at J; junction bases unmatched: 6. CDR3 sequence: CASMQLAGSQETQYF. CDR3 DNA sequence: TGTGCCAGCATGCAACTAGCGGGGAGCCAAGAGACCCAGTACTTC.

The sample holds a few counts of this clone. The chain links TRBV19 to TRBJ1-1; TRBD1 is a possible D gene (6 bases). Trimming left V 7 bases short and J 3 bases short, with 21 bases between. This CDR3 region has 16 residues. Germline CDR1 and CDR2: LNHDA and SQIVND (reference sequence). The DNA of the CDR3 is TGTGCCAGTACCCCCCTTCGAGGGGGAGGGCACACTGAAGCTTTCTTT. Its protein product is CASTPLRGGGHTEAFF. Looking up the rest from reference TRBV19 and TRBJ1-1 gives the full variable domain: DGGITQSPKYLFRKEGQNVTLSCEQNLNHDAMYWYRQDPGQGLRLIYYSQIVNDFQKGDIAEGYSVSREKKESFPLTVTSAQKNPTAFYLCASTPLRGGGHTEAFFGQGTRLTVV.

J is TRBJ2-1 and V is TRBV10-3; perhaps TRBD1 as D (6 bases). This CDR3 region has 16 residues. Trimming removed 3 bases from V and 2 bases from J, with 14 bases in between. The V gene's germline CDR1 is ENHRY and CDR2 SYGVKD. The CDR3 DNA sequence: TGTGCCATCAGTGATGTGGTTGGGGGCCCCTACAATGAGCAGTTCTTC. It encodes CAISDVVGGPYNEQFF.

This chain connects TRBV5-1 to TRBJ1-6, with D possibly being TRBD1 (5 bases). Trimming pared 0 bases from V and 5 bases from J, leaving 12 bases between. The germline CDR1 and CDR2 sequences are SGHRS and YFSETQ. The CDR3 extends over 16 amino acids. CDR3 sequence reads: CASSLGRGADNSPLHF. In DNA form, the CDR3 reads TGCGCCAGCAGCTTGGGTAGGGGCGCGGATAATTCACCCCTCCACTTT.

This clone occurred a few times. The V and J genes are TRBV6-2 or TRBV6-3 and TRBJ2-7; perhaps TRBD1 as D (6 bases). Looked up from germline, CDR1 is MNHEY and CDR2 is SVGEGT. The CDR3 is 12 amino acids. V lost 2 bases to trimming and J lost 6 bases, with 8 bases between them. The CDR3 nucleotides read TGTGCCAGCAGTTACGGGACATTCGAGCAGTACTTC. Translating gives CASSYGTFEQYF.

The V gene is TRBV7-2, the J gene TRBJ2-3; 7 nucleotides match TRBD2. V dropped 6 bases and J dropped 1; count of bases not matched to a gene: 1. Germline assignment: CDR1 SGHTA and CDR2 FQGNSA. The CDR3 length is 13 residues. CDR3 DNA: TGTGCCAGCAGTGGGGGGGGCACAGATACGCAGTATTTT. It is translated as CASSGGGTDTQYF.

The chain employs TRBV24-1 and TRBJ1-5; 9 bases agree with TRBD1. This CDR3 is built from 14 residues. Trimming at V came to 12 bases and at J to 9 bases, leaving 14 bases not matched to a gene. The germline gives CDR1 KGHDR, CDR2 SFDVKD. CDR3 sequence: CAPLPGQGLRPQHF. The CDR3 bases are TGTGCCCCCCTCCCGGGACAGGGCCTACGGCCCCAGCATTTT.

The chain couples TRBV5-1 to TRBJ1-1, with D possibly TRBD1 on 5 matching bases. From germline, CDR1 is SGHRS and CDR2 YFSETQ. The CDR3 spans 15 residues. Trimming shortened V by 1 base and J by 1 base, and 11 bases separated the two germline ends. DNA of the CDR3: TGCGCCAGCAGCTTGACGACAGCCCGGAACACTGAAGCTTTCTTT. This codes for CASSLTTARNTEAFF.

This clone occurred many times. The CDR3 region is CASSLMASGAGEQFF. Written as DNA, the CDR3 is TGTGCCAGCAGCTTAATGGCTAGCGGGGCCGGTGAGCAGTTCTTC. The chain couples TRBV7-3 to TRBJ2-1; TRBD2 matches at 9 bases. CDR3 length: 15 amino acids. Germline lookup yields CDR1 SGHTA and CDR2 FQGTGA. V lost 1 base to trimming and J lost 9 bases; unmatched junction nucleotides: 7. Full variable domain (outside the CDR3, taken from reference TRBV7-3 and TRBJ2-1): GAGVSQTPSNKVTEKGKYVELRCDPISGHTALYWYRQSLGQGPEFLIYFQGTGAADDSGLPNDRFFAVRPEGSVSTLKIQRTERGDSAVYLCASSLMASGAGEQFFGPGTRLTVL.

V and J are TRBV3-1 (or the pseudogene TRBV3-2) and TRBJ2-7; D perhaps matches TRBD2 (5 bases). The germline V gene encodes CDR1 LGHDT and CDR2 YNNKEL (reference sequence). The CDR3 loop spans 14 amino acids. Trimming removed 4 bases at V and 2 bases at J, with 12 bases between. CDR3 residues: CASSPVGVTYEQYF. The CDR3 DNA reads TGTGCCAGCAGCCCAGTCGGGGTCACCTACGAGCAGTACTTC.

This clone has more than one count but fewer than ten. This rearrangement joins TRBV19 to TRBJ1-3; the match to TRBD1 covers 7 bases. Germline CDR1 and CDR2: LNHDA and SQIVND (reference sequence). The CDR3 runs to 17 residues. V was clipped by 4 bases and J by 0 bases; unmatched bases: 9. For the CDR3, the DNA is TGTGCCAGTAGTAGTTACCTAGGGGGCCTCTCTGGAAACACCATATATTTT. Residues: CASSSYLGGLSGNTIYF. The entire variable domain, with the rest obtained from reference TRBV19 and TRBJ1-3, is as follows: DGGITQSPKYLFRKEGQNVTLSCEQNLNHDAMYWYRQDPGQGLRLIYYSQIVNDFQKGDIAEGYSVSREKKESFPLTVTSAQKNPTAFYLCASSSYLGGLSGNTIYFGEGSWLTVV.

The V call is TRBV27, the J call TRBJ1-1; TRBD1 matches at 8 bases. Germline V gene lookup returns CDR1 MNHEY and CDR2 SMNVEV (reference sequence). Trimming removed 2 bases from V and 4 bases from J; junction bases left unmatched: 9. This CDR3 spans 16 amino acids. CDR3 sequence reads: CASSLRGTGGGTEAFF. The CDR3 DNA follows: TGTGCCAGCAGTTTACGGGGGACAGGTGGTGGCACTGAAGCTTTCTTT.

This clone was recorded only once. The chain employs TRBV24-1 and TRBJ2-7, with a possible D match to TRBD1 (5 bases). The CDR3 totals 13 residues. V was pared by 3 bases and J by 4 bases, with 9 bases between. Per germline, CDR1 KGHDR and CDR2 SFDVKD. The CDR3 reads CATSDPGHYEQYF. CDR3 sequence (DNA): TGTGCCACCAGTGATCCTGGACATTACGAGCAGTACTTC.

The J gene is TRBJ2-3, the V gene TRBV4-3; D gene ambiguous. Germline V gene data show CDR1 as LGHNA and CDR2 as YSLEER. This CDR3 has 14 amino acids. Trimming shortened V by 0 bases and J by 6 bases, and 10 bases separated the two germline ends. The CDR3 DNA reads TGCGCCAGCAGCCAAGACCATCCCCAGGATACGCAGTATTTT. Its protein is CASSQDHPQDTQYF.

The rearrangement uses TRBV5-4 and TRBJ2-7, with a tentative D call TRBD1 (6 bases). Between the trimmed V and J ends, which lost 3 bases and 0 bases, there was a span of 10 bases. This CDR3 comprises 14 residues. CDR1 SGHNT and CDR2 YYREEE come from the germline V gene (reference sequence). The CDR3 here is CASSSRDISYEQYF. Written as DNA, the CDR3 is TGTGCCAGCAGCTCTCGGGACATCTCCTACGAGCAGTACTTC.

The CDR3 DNA follows: TGTGCCAGTGTAGAGACACGGTTCGGCTCTGGAAACACCATATATTTT. It yields the protein CASVETRFGSGNTIYF. The chain joins TRBV19 to TRBJ1-3; D ambiguous. The CDR3 has 16 residues. Trimming shortened V by 8 bases and J by 0 bases, and 17 bases separated the two germline ends. Germline values: CDR1 LNHDA, CDR2 SQIVND (reference sequence).

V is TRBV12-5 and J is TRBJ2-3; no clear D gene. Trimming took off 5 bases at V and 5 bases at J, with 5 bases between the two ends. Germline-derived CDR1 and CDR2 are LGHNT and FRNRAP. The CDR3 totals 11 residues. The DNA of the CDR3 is TGTGCTAGTGGTGGCCTAGATACGCAGTATTTT. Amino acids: CASGGLDTQYF.

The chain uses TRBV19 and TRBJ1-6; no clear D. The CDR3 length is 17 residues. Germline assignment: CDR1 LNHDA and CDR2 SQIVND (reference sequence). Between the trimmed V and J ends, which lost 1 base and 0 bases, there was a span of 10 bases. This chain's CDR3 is CASSIVRRSSYNSPLHF. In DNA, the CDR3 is TGTGCCAGTAGTATAGTTCGGAGGAGCTCCTATAATTCACCCCTCCACTTT.

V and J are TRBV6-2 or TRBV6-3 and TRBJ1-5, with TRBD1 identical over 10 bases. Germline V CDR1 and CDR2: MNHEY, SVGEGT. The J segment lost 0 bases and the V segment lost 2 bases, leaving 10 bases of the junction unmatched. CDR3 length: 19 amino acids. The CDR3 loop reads CASSYLSGQGVYSNQPQHF. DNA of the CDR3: TGTGCCAGCAGTTACCTCTCCGGACAGGGGGTGTATAGCAATCAGCCCCAGCATTTT.

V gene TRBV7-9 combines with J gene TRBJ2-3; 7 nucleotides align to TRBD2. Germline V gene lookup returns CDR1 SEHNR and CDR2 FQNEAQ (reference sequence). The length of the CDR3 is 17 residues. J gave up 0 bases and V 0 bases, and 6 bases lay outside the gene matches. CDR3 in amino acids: CASSLAGGTRSTDTQYF. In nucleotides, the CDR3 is TGTGCCAGCAGCTTAGCGGGAGGGACCCGAAGCACAGATACGCAGTATTTT.

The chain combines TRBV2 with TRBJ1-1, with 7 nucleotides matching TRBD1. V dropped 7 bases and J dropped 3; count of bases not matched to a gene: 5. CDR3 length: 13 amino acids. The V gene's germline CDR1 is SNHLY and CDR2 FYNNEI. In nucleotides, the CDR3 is TGTGCCAGCACCGGACAGGCCTACACTGAAGCTTTCTTT. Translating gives CASTGQAYTEAFF.

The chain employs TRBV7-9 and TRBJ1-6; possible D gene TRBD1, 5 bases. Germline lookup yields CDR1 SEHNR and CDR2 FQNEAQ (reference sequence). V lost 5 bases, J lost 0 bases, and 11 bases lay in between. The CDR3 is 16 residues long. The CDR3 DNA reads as TGTGCCAGCAGCCGGACACTGAGCTCCTATAATTCACCCCTCCACTTT. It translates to CASSRTLSSYNSPLHF.

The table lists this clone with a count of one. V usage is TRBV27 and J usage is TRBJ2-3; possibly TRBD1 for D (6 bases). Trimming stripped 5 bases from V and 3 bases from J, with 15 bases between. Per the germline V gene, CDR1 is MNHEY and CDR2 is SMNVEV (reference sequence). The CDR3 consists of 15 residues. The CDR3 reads CASSATGTRTDTQYF. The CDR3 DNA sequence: TGTGCCAGCAGTGCCACCGGGACACGGACAGATACGCAGTATTTT.

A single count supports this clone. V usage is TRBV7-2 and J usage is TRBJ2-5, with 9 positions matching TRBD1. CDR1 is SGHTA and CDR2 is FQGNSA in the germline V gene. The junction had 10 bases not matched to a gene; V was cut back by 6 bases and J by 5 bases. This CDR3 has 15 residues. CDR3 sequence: CASRPTGGAWETQYF. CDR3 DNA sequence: TGTGCCAGCAGGCCAACAGGGGGCGCTTGGGAGACCCAGTACTTC. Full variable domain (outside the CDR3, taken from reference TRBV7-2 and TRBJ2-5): GAGVSQSPSNKVTEKGKDVELRCDPISGHTALYWYRQSLGQGLEFLIYFQGNSAPDKSGLPSDRFSAERTGGSVSTLTIQRTQQEDSAVYLCASRPTGGAWETQYFGPGTRLLVL.